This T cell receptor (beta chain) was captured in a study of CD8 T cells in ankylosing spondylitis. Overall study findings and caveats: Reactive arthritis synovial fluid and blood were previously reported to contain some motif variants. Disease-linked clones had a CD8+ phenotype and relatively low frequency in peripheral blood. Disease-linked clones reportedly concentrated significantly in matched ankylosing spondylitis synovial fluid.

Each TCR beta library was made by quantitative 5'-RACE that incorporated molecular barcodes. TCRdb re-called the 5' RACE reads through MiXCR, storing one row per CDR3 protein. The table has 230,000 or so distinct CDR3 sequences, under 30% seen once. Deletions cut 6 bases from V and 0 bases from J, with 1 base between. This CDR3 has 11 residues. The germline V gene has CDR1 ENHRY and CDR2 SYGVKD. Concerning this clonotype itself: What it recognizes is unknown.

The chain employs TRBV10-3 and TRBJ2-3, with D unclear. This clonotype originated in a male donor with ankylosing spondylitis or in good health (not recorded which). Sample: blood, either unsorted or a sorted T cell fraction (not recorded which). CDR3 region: CAISSTDTQYF. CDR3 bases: TGTGCCATCAGCAGCACAGATACGCAGTATTTT.